Listed here are 17 T cell receptor beta chains from one sample, sequenced in a study of shared clonotypes between healthy human individuals. Measured with immunoSEQ multiplex PCR; TCRdb has only the in-frame clones, and not every one. The sample gives 2 million to 2.5 million clones, 93% of which show up once; 0.36% is in the top ten. The material sequenced was naive CD4+ T cells from PBMCs. Subset in this sample: CD45RA+ positively selected. Receptors were obtained from a man aged 18 to 30 in good health. Some clones in this sample may be carry-over from other donors' samples.

The V call is TRBV29-1, the J call TRBJ1-1; no clear D. Trimming took off 6 bases at V and 2 bases at J, with 13 bases between the two ends. Germline CDR1 is SQVTM and CDR2 is ANQGSEA. This CDR3 contains 13 residues. CDR3 protein: CSVAPFSNTEAFF. The CDR3 nucleotides are TGCAGCGTAGCCCCTTTCTCTAACACTGAAGCTTTCTTT.

The V gene is TRBV9, the J gene TRBJ2-2; D tentatively reads TRBD1 or TRBD2 (5 bases each). In germline, CDR1 is SGDLS, CDR2 YYNGEE. The CDR3 spans 15 residues. Trimming removed 0 bases at V and 5 bases at J, with 11 bases between. The CDR3 region is CASSVDLGETGELFF. DNA of the CDR3: TGTGCCAGCAGCGTAGACCTGGGGGAGACCGGGGAGCTGTTTTTT.

This clone was observed once. Other DNA variants within this sample encode the same CDR3. The CDR3 spells CASSLGPGNEQFF. CDR3 DNA sequence: TGCGCCAGCAGCTTGGGACCGGGCAATGAGCAGTTCTTC. The chain employs TRBV5-1 and TRBJ2-1; D remains unclear. Between the trimmed V and J ends, which lost 0 bases and 6 bases, there was a span of 7 bases. The CDR3 totals 13 residues. Germline CDR1 SGHRS, CDR2 YFSETQ.

J is TRBJ1-2 and V is TRBV27; 8 positions match TRBD1. The CDR3 has 13 residues. The germline CDR1 and CDR2 sequences are MNHEY and SMNVEV (reference sequence). The junction had 3 bases not matched to a gene; V was cut back by 4 bases and J by 5 bases. CDR3 nucleotides: TGTGCCAGCAGTTCGGACAGGGTGTATGGCTACACCTTC. It yields the protein CASSSDRVYGYTF.

Comments on this clone: Other DNA sequences of this sample code for an identical CDR3. In nucleotides, the CDR3 is TGTGCCAGCAGCTTAACAGGGGCTGGGGCCAACGTCCTGACTTTC. It yields the protein CASSLTGAGANVLTF. The gene calls are TRBV5-4 and TRBJ2-6, with 7 bases identical to TRBD1. The germline V gene has CDR1 SGHNT and CDR2 YYREEE (reference sequence). This CDR3 comprises 15 residues. V lost 2 bases, J lost 2 bases, and 1 base stayed unmatched.

The CDR3 DNA follows: TGTGCCAGCAGCTTCCGGAGGGACAATGAGCAGTTCTTC. Translated: CASSFRRDNEQFF. The gene calls are TRBV7-2 and TRBJ2-1, with D tentatively TRBD2 (6 bases). The CDR3 runs to 13 residues. Germline assignment: CDR1 SGHTA and CDR2 FQGNSA. V lost 3 bases to trimming and J lost 5 bases, with 8 bases between them. Filled out from reference TRBV7-2 and TRBJ2-1, the complete variable domain reads GAGVSQSPSNKVTEKGKDVELRCDPISGHTALYWYRQSLGQGLEFLIYFQGNSAPDKSGLPSDRFSAERTGGSVSTLTIQRTQQEDSAVYLCASSFRRDNEQFFGPGTRLTVL.

This chain links TRBV19 with TRBJ2-7, with D perhaps matching TRBD2 (6 bases). CDR1 LNHDA and CDR2 SQIVND come from the germline V gene (reference sequence). The V and J ends lost 3 bases and 2 bases respectively, with 11 bases between them. The CDR3 runs 14 residues. CDR3 in DNA: TGTGCCAGTAGTATCGCCAGGGAGGCCTACGAGCAGTACTTC. The encoded protein is CASSIAREAYEQYF.

The chain has TRBV9 and TRBJ2-2; the D is unclear. The CDR3 spans 15 residues. Germline values: CDR1 SGDLS, CDR2 YYNGEE. Trimming took 4 bases from V and 1 from J, leaving 11 bases between them. CDR3 DNA: TGTGCCAGCAGCCCACGGGCCAGGAACACCGGGGAGCTGTTTTTT. It specifies CASSPRARNTGELFF.

The J gene is TRBJ1-2, the V gene TRBV5-4; D remains ambiguous. Looked up from germline, CDR1 is SGHNT and CDR2 is YYREEE (reference sequence). Deletions cut 7 bases from V and 0 bases from J, with 13 bases between. CDR3 length: 14 amino acids. The CDR3 DNA sequence: TGTGCCAGCGCAGAGGCCCCTTCTAACTATGGCTACACCTTC. Its translation: CASAEAPSNYGYTF.

The chain has TRBV30 and TRBJ1-6; 7 bases map to TRBD1. The CDR3 length is 13 residues. V shed 8 bases, J shed 6 bases, and the junction held 7 bases outside the gene matches. Germline assignment: CDR1 GTSNPN and CDR2 SVGIG (reference sequence). CDR3 region: CAITGQINSPLHF. DNA for the CDR3: TGTGCCATTACGGGACAGATTAATTCACCCCTCCACTTT.

The V and J genes are TRBV5-1 and TRBJ1-2; D is undetermined. V was clipped by 1 base and J by 8 bases, with 9 bases between them. The CDR3 length is 12 residues. The germline CDR1 and CDR2 sequences are SGHRS and YFSETQ. CDR3 coding DNA: TGCGCCAGCAGCTTGTCTTTGGACGGCTACACCTTC. It encodes CASSLSLDGYTF.

The chain recombines TRBV27 with TRBJ2-7; TRBD2 is a possible D gene (6 bases). CDR1 MNHEY and CDR2 SMNVEV come from the germline V gene (reference sequence). The CDR3 is 15 amino acids. Trimming took 5 bases from V and 6 from J, leaving 20 bases between them. Written as DNA, the CDR3 is TGTGCCAGCAGTCCCTCCTCCGCGGGATCCCTCGAGCAGTACTTC. Translated: CASSPSSAGSLEQYF.

The chain has TRBV7-8 and TRBJ2-3; 8 nucleotides align to TRBD2. The CDR3 runs 14 residues. J was trimmed by 5 bases and V by 3 bases; bases with no gene match: 4. Germline-derived CDR1 and CDR2 are SGHVS and FQNEAQ. DNA of the CDR3: TGTGCCAGCAGCTTTACTAGCGGAAGAGATACGCAGTATTTT. Residues: CASSFTSGRDTQYF. Using reference TRBV7-8 and TRBJ2-3 for the parts outside the CDR3, the full variable domain is GAGVSQSPRYKVAKRGQDVALRCDPISGHVSLFWYQQALGQGPEFLTYFQNEAQLDKSGLPSDRFFAERPEGSVSTLKIQRTQQEDSAVYLCASSFTSGRDTQYFGPGTRLTVL.

This rearrangement joins TRBV29-1 to TRBJ2-7; D is perhaps TRBD1 (5 bases). CDR1 is SQVTM, CDR2 ANQGSEA, per germline. Trimming took 6 bases from V and 1 from J, leaving 10 bases between them. The CDR3 has 12 amino acids. The CDR3 is CSVISGSYEQYF. CDR3 in DNA: TGCAGCGTCATATCAGGGTCCTACGAGCAGTACTTC.

V gene TRBV7-9 combines with J gene TRBJ1-3; D not certain. The V end was cut by 5 bases, the J end by 0 bases, with 8 bases between. Germline assignment: CDR1 SEHNR and CDR2 FQNEAQ (reference sequence). This CDR3 comprises 14 residues. CDR3 sequence (DNA): TGTGCCAGCAGCCCAAGATTCTCTGGAAACACCATATATTTT. Encoded protein: CASSPRFSGNTIYF.

About this clone itself: The same CDR3 arises from other DNA sequences in this sample as well. The chain employs TRBV6-5 and TRBJ2-7; D is possibly TRBD1 (6 bases). The V end lost 6 bases, the J end lost 2 bases, and 11 bases lay between the germline ends. Germline CDR1 is MNHEY and CDR2 is SVGAGI. The CDR3 sequence is 13 residues long. This chain's CDR3 is CASRPQGTYEQYF. CDR3 in DNA: TGTGCCAGCAGGCCCCAGGGGACCTACGAGCAGTACTTC.

This chain joins TRBV4-2 and TRBJ2-7, with 7 positions matching TRBD2. Germline V gene data show CDR1 as LGHNA and CDR2 as YNFKEQ. J lost 3 bases, V lost 5 bases, and 10 bases had no gene match. CDR3 length equals 15 residues. CDR3 in amino acids: CASSDSGGSSYEQYF. For the CDR3, the DNA is TGTGCCAGCAGCGATTCAGGCGGGAGCAGCTACGAGCAGTACTTC.